The sequence of this T cell receptor beta chain was determined in a study of shared clonotypes between healthy human individuals. Comments on this clone: The antigen is unknown.

Sequencing was performed with immunoSEQ multiplex PCR; in TCRdb, only in-frame clones are kept and a portion is missing. This table has about 670,000 clones, less than 80% appearing once. The authors divided CD4+ cells into CD45RA+ naive and CD45RA-negative memory subsets. Points from the study as a whole: Sorted-subset sequencing was shown by rarefaction to be incomplete despite large depth.

CDR1 and CDR2 from the germline V gene are KGHSH and LQKENI. The CDR3 spans 14 residues. With 8 bases removed from V and 0 bases from J, the gap between germline ends came to 13 bases. This clonotype was obtained from a woman aged 25 to 45 in good health. What was sequenced was memory CD4+ T cells sorted from blood. Subset denoted: CD45RA-negative fraction. V and J are TRBV18 and TRBJ2-5, with D perhaps matching TRBD1 (6 bases). DNA of the CDR3: TGTGCCAGCGGGGGCCTGACACACCAAGAGACCCAGTACTTC. Amino acid sequence: CASGGLTHQETQYF. The variable domain in full, completed from reference TRBV18 and TRBJ2-5, reads NAGVMQNPRHLVRRRGQEARLRCSPMKGHSHVYWYRQLPEEGLKFMVYLQKENIIDESGMPKERFSAEFPKEGPSILRIQQVVRGDSAAYFCASGGLTHQETQYFGPGTRLLVL.